The 27 T cell receptor beta chains below come from one sample, sequenced in a study of blood T cell repertoires in COVID-19. Profiling relied on immunoSEQ multiplex PCR, and the TCRdb table lists in-frame clones only, not all of them. The sample has about 250,000 clones, around 90% seen once. The specimen was peripheral blood. The receptor source for this set is an elderly man with acute or convalescent COVID-19.

Worth noting for this clone: The identical CDR3 is also encoded by other nucleotide sequences in the sample. The CDR3 loop is CASSLGPDNEQFF. In nucleotides, the CDR3 is TGTGCCAGCAGCTTAGGTCCTGACAATGAGCAGTTCTTC. The chain combines TRBV7-2 with TRBJ2-1; D remains unclear. The CDR3 sequence is 13 residues long. Germline V gives CDR1 SGHTA, CDR2 FQGNSA. Trimming took 1 base from V and 5 from J, leaving 6 bases between them.

The chain links TRBV6-6 to TRBJ1-1; 7 bases agree with TRBD1. Germline V gives CDR1 MNHNY, CDR2 SVGAGI (reference sequence). The length of the CDR3 is 13 residues. Trimming removed 2 bases from V and 7 bases from J; junction bases left unmatched: 4. CDR3 amino acids: CASSYTPGGEAFF. DNA for the CDR3: TGTGCCAGCAGTTACACCCCAGGGGGTGAAGCTTTCTTT.

The V call is TRBV9, the J call TRBJ2-3; maybe TRBD2 (5 bases). V shed 2 bases and J shed 3 bases, with 10 bases lying between them. The germline CDR1 and CDR2 sequences are SGDLS and YYNGEE. CDR3 length: 14 residues. CDR3 sequence (DNA): TGTGCCAGCAGCGTCGAGGGTAGAACAGATACGCAGTATTTT. It translates to CASSVEGRTDTQYF.

The rearrangement links TRBV19 to TRBJ1-4; D uncertain. The V end was cut by 3 bases, the J end by 5 bases, with 10 bases between. The CDR3 covers 14 residues. CDR1 and CDR2 (germline): LNHDA, SQIVND (reference sequence). CDR3 sequence reads: CASSITVVNEKLFF. In DNA form, the CDR3 reads TGTGCCAGTAGTATTACGGTGGTAAATGAAAAACTGTTTTTT.

The chain employs TRBV12-3 or TRBV12-4 and TRBJ1-1, with a weak D call TRBD1 (5 bases). V was shortened by 3 bases and J by 3 bases, with 8 bases between the two germline ends. This CDR3 is 13 amino acids long. CDR3 sequence: CASSFSGDTEAFF. The CDR3, as DNA: TGTGCCAGCAGTTTTTCGGGGGACACTGAAGCTTTCTTT.

This clone has a handful of counts. This rearrangement joins TRBV20-1 to TRBJ2-1; no reliable D call. Trimming pared 5 bases from V and 5 bases from J, leaving 7 bases between. The germline gives CDR1 DFQATT, CDR2 SNEGSKA (reference sequence). The CDR3 is 11 residues long. The CDR3 bases are TGCAGTGCTTTGTTCGACAATGAGCAGTTCTTC. Translation gives CSALFDNEQFF.

CDR3 in amino acids: CASSATSSPYNEQFF. CDR3 nucleotides: TGTGCCAGCAGCGCCACTAGTTCTCCGTACAATGAGCAGTTCTTC. The rearrangement uses TRBV7-3 and TRBJ2-1, with D possibly TRBD2 on 5 matching bases. The germline CDR1 and CDR2 sequences are SGHTA and FQGTGA. The CDR3 spans 15 residues. V lost 5 bases and J lost 4, with 15 bases in between.

The chain combines TRBV7-2 with TRBJ1-5, with D possibly matching TRBD1 (6 bases). V dropped 8 bases and J dropped 3 bases, with 11 bases sitting between them. CDR1 and CDR2 from the germline V gene are SGHTA and FQGNSA. CDR3 length: 13 residues. The CDR3, as DNA: TGTGCCAGCCGACGGGACACCAATCAGCCCCAGCATTTT. Protein product: CASRRDTNQPQHF.

The chain couples TRBV30 to TRBJ1-4, with D perhaps matching TRBD1 (6 bases). Per the germline V gene, CDR1 is GTSNPN and CDR2 is SVGIG (reference sequence). This CDR3 is 14 amino acids long. The V gene lost 2 bases and the J gene lost 8 bases, with 15 bases spanning the gap. CDR3 region: CAWSWWGGAEKLFF. DNA for the CDR3: TGTGCCTGGAGTTGGTGGGGGGGCGCGGAAAAACTGTTTTTT.

This chain connects TRBV4-3 to TRBJ2-5; 7 positions agree with TRBD1. The ends lost 0 bases at V and 5 bases at J; junction bases unmatched: 6. The CDR3 runs 15 residues. CDR1 is LGHNA and CDR2 is YSLEER in the germline V gene. Here the CDR3 reads CASSQEFTGVETQYF. CDR3 DNA: TGCGCCAGCAGCCAAGAATTCACAGGGGTGGAGACCCAGTACTTC.

The chain couples TRBV9 to TRBJ2-2; 9 bases map to TRBD1. CDR3 length: 16 residues. The ends lost 4 bases at V and 2 bases at J; junction bases unmatched: 6. Germline assignment: CDR1 SGDLS and CDR2 YYNGEE. The CDR3 DNA sequence: TGTGCCAGCAGCCCACAACAGGGGGCAAACACCGGGGAGCTGTTTTTT. Translation gives CASSPQQGANTGELFF.

The count of this clone is one. The chain joins TRBV2 to TRBJ2-2, with D perhaps matching TRBD1 (5 bases). CDR1 SNHLY and CDR2 FYNNEI come from the germline V gene. Trimming pared 4 bases from V and 4 bases from J, leaving 13 bases between. There are 15 residues in the CDR3. The CDR3 region has the DNA TGTGCCAGCAGTGTCCCCAGGGTGACCACCGGGGAGCTGTTTTTT. This sequence encodes CASSVPRVTTGELFF. The full variable domain, in which reference TRBV2 and TRBJ2-2 provide the parts outside the CDR3, is EPEVTQTPSHQVTQMGQEVILRCVPISNHLYFYWYRQILGQKVEFLVSFYNNEISEKSEIFDDQFSVERPDGSNFTLKIRSTKLEDSAMYFCASSVPRVTTGELFFGEGSRLTVL.

V is TRBV5-1 and J is TRBJ2-3; 10 bases are shared with TRBD2. Looked up from germline, CDR1 is SGHRS and CDR2 is YFSETQ. The CDR3 loop spans 18 amino acids. V lost 0 bases, J lost 0 bases, and 7 bases stayed unmatched. CDR3 region: CASSLDPSGGVSTDTQYF. The DNA of the CDR3 is TGCGCCAGCAGCTTGGATCCTAGCGGGGGCGTTAGCACAGATACGCAGTATTTT. Supplemented by reference TRBV5-1 and TRBJ2-3, the full variable domain reads KAGVTQTPRYLIKTRGQQVTLSCSPISGHRSVSWYQQTPGQGLQFLFEYFSETQRNKGNFPGRFSGRQFSNSRSEMNVSTLELGDSALYLCASSLDPSGGVSTDTQYFGPGTRLTVL.

This clone appeared a single time. The chain recombines TRBV6-2 or TRBV6-3 with TRBJ2-7; the D is unclear. Germline V gene lookup returns CDR1 MNHEY and CDR2 SVGEGT. The CDR3 covers 14 residues. Trimming took off 6 bases at V and 3 bases at J, with 15 bases between the two ends. The CDR3 nucleotides read TGTGCCAGCAGATACGACAAACCCCTCTACGAGCAGTACTTC. Its protein is CASRYDKPLYEQYF.

The rearrangement links TRBV28 to TRBJ2-7; TRBD1 matches at 7 bases. Germline CDR1 and CDR2: MDHEN and SYDVKM. Trimming took 4 bases from V and 2 from J; bases not matched to a gene: 8. The CDR3 is 15 residues long. The CDR3 DNA is TGTGCCAGCAGTTCCCTCGGACAGGAACCCTACGAGCAGTACTTC. Residues: CASSSLGQEPYEQYF.

The chain employs TRBV29-1 and TRBJ2-1, with D tentatively TRBD2 (7 bases). The germline V gene has CDR1 SQVTM and CDR2 ANQGSEA. This CDR3 has 16 amino acids. V lost 3 bases and J 0 bases, leaving 15 bases between the germline ends. Here the CDR3 DNA reads TGCAGCGTTGATGTGTCGCGGGGGCCCTCCTACAATGAGCAGTTCTTC. Encoded protein: CSVDVSRGPSYNEQFF.

This rearrangement joins TRBV12-3 or TRBV12-4 to TRBJ1-2; D is perhaps TRBD1 (6 bases). This CDR3 contains 13 residues. Deletions cut 5 bases from V and 7 bases from J, with 14 bases between. The CDR3 loop reads CASSTGRSGGYTF. The CDR3 DNA reads as TGTGCCAGCAGTACAGGGCGTTCAGGTGGCTACACCTTC.

This chain uses TRBV9 with TRBJ1-4, with D perhaps matching TRBD1 (5 bases). Germline values: CDR1 SGDLS, CDR2 YYNGEE. This CDR3 has 14 residues. Trimming left V 3 bases short and J 8 bases short, with 14 bases between. The CDR3 DNA sequence: TGTGCCAGCAGCGCAGACGTGGGGGGAGAAAAACTGTTTTTT. Its protein is CASSADVGGEKLFF.

The chain is built from TRBV7-8 and TRBJ1-1, with a tentative D call TRBD1 (6 bases). The V end lost 5 bases, the J end lost 4 bases, and 17 bases lay between the germline ends. The germline V gene encodes CDR1 SGHVS and CDR2 FQNEAQ. This CDR3 has 15 residues. The CDR3 loop reads CASSPGGQRVTEAFF. In DNA, the CDR3 is TGTGCCAGCAGCCCGGGAGGACAGAGAGTCACTGAAGCTTTCTTT. The full variable domain, completed using reference TRBV7-8 and TRBJ1-1, is GAGVSQSPRYKVAKRGQDVALRCDPISGHVSLFWYQQALGQGPEFLTYFQNEAQLDKSGLPSDRFFAERPEGSVSTLKIQRTQQEDSAVYLCASSPGGQRVTEAFFGQGTRLTVV.

This rearrangement joins TRBV5-1 to TRBJ2-2; TRBD2 might be the D (5 bases). The V gene lost 4 bases and the J gene lost 2 bases, with 12 bases spanning the gap. The CDR3 covers 15 residues. Germline loops: CDR1 SGHRS, CDR2 YFSETQ. The CDR3 coding sequence is TGCGCCAGCAGCCCCGGGGTCTTTAACACCGGGGAGCTGTTTTTT. Its translation: CASSPGVFNTGELFF.

This clone was recorded once. CDR3 DNA sequence: TGTGCCACCAGCAGACCAGGCAGCTCCTACAATGAGCAGTTCTTC. Translating it yields CATSRPGSSYNEQFF. The chain joins TRBV24-1 to TRBJ2-1, with D unresolved. V was shortened by 7 bases and J by 0 bases, with 12 bases between the two germline ends. CDR1 and CDR2 from the germline V gene are KGHDR and SFDVKD. The CDR3 length is 15 residues.

CDR3 sequence reads: CASSHPGQGNEKLFF. The CDR3 DNA reads TGTGCCAGCAGTCACCCGGGACAGGGTAATGAAAAACTGTTTTTT. The chain recombines TRBV2 with TRBJ1-4; 9 bases fit TRBD1. Germline V CDR1 and CDR2: SNHLY, FYNNEI. V trimming: 5 bases; J trimming: 4 bases; junction bases outside the gene matches: 5. The CDR3 loop spans 15 amino acids. Using reference TRBV2 and TRBJ1-4 for the parts outside the CDR3, the full variable domain is EPEVTQTPSHQVTQMGQEVILRCVPISNHLYFYWYRQILGQKVEFLVSFYNNEISEKSEIFDDQFSVERPDGSNFTLKIRSTKLEDSAMYFCASSHPGQGNEKLFFGSGTQLSVL.

This clone was seen only a few times. The V and J genes are TRBV7-7 and TRBJ2-5, with 10 bases identical to TRBD2. Trimming took 5 bases from V and 0 from J; bases not matched to a gene: 6. This CDR3 has 16 residues. Germline CDR1 is SSHAT and CDR2 is FNYEAQ (reference sequence). CDR3 sequence reads: CASSPLAGDYQETQYF. The CDR3 DNA follows: TGTGCCAGCAGCCCCCTAGCGGGGGACTACCAAGAGACCCAGTACTTC.

The V gene is TRBV28, the J gene TRBJ1-1; unclear D gene. Trimming cost V 2 bases and J 5 bases, with 15 bases left between them. The germline V gene has CDR1 MDHEN and CDR2 SYDVKM. The CDR3 extends over 15 amino acids. CDR3 bases: TGTGCCAGCAGTTTAGACTCCTCGGTGAGGACTGAAGCTTTCTTT. This encodes CASSLDSSVRTEAFF.

This clone was detected once. The rearrangement links TRBV4-3 to TRBJ2-2, with a possible D match to TRBD2 (7 bases). This CDR3 comprises 16 residues. The germline gives CDR1 LGHNA, CDR2 YSLEER. V gave up 1 base and J gave up 2 bases, with 11 bases separating them. This chain's CDR3 is CASSQVGGANTGELFF. The CDR3 coding sequence is TGCGCCAGCAGCCAAGTAGGGGGGGCCAACACCGGGGAGCTGTTTTTT.

The rearrangement joins TRBV18 to TRBJ1-6; 10 bases match TRBD1. Trimming at V came to 3 bases and at J to 9 bases, leaving 8 bases not matched to a gene. The CDR3 is 16 amino acids. Germline V CDR1 and CDR2: KGHSH, LQKENI. The CDR3 is CASSPIRDRGSSPLHF. CDR3 nucleotide sequence: TGTGCCAGCTCACCTATCCGGGACAGGGGAAGTTCACCCCTCCACTTT.

On this clone: This sample also contains other DNA sequences that code for the same CDR3. The V gene is TRBV9, the J gene TRBJ2-1; 8 positions match TRBD2. The CDR3 contains 15 residues. The V and J ends lost 3 bases and 0 bases, in that order; junction bases with no gene match: 2. Germline lookup yields CDR1 SGDLS and CDR2 YYNGEE. CDR3 sequence: CASSARGGSYNEQFF. The CDR3, as DNA: TGTGCCAGCAGCGCCCGGGGGGGCTCCTACAATGAGCAGTTCTTC.